One and the same sample provided the 19 T cell receptor beta chains below, sequenced in a study of blood T cell repertoires in COVID-19. The method was immunoSEQ multiplex PCR; TCRdb's version includes in-frame clones alone and lacks a portion of them. The table has around 160,000 clones, roughly 80% seen once. The sequenced sample was peripheral blood. The receptors were gathered from a woman between 40 and 55 years old with active or convalescent COVID-19.

The V call is TRBV5-1, the J call TRBJ1-5; D unclear. The germline gives CDR1 SGHRS, CDR2 YFSETQ. Trimming took off 0 bases at V and 0 bases at J, with 7 bases between the two ends. The CDR3 extends over 15 amino acids. CDR3 coding DNA: TGCGCCAGCAGCTTGGGGGCAGTTAGCAATCAGCCCCAGCATTTT. Amino acid sequence: CASSLGAVSNQPQHF.

The chain uses TRBV7-6 and TRBJ2-3; 11 nucleotides agree with TRBD1. This CDR3 has 12 residues. J was trimmed by 11 bases and V by 5 bases; bases with no gene match: 3. The V gene's germline CDR1 is SGHVS and CDR2 FNYEAQ. The DNA of the CDR3 is TGTGCCAGCAGCCCCGGGACAGGGGGGCAGTATTTT. It encodes CASSPGTGGQYF.

This clone appeared a single time. This chain joins TRBV9 and TRBJ2-6; unclear D gene. V was pared by 0 bases and J by 0 bases, with 4 bases between. The CDR3 is 15 residues long. Germline CDR1 is SGDLS and CDR2 is YYNGEE. The CDR3 nucleotides read TGTGCCAGCAGCGTAGGTAGCTCTGGGGCCAACGTCCTGACTTTC. It specifies CASSVGSSGANVLTF.

This clone was seen just once. V gene TRBV28 combines with J gene TRBJ2-7; the match to TRBD1 covers 9 bases. The junction had 11 bases not matched to a gene; V was cut back by 6 bases and J by 5 bases. Germline lookup yields CDR1 MDHEN and CDR2 SYDVKM. The CDR3 is made up of 15 amino acids. The DNA for the CDR3 is TGTGCCAGCAGAAAGAGACAGGGGGGGCTCCACGAGCAGTACTTC. This gives the protein CASRKRQGGLHEQYF.

V usage is TRBV4-3 and J usage is TRBJ1-1; no clear D gene. Trimming took off 0 bases at V and 0 bases at J, with 8 bases between the two ends. Germline V gene lookup returns CDR1 LGHNA and CDR2 YSLEER. The CDR3 is made up of 15 amino acids. DNA of the CDR3: TGCGCCAGCAGCCAAGATCGATCAGTGAACACTGAAGCTTTCTTT. Its translation is CASSQDRSVNTEAFF.

V gene TRBV19 combines with J gene TRBJ1-5; 7 positions agree with TRBD1. Germline CDR1 reads LNHDA; CDR2 reads SQIVND (reference sequence). This CDR3 spans 17 amino acids. V was pared by 3 bases and J by 4 bases, with 12 bases of the junction left unmatched. The CDR3 nucleotides are TGTGCCAGTAGTATCGGATATAAGGGGGCGATAAATCAGCCCCAGCATTTT. It specifies CASSIGYKGAINQPQHF.

The chain combines TRBV19 with TRBJ1-2, with D unresolved. In germline, CDR1 is LNHDA, CDR2 SQIVND (reference sequence). The CDR3 has 12 amino acids. Trimming pared 3 bases from V and 7 bases from J, leaving 9 bases between. The CDR3 protein is CASSIGNTGYTF. The CDR3 region has the DNA TGTGCCAGTAGTATTGGTAACACTGGCTACACCTTC. Together with reference TRBV19 and TRBJ1-2, the CDR3 gives the full variable domain: DGGITQSPKYLFRKEGQNVTLSCEQNLNHDAMYWYRQDPGQGLRLIYYSQIVNDFQKGDIAEGYSVSREKKESFPLTVTSAQKNPTAFYLCASSIGNTGYTFGSGTRLTVV.

V and J are TRBV15 and TRBJ1-2, with D possibly being TRBD1 (5 bases). CDR1 and CDR2 from the germline V gene are LNHNV and YYDKDF (reference sequence). The CDR3 runs to 15 residues. V lost 0 bases and J lost 3, with 11 bases in between. CDR3 sequence (DNA): TGTGCCACCAGCAGAGACCTAGACAGATACTATGGCTACACCTTC. Its translation is CATSRDLDRYYGYTF.

This clone was recorded once. This rearrangement joins TRBV6-1 to TRBJ1-2; D is undetermined. CDR1 is MNHNS, CDR2 SASEGT, per germline. Deletions cut 2 bases from V and 7 bases from J, with 14 bases between. The CDR3 has 14 amino acids. CDR3 in DNA: TGTGCCAGCAGTGAATCTCTCTCCGGCGGTGGCTACACCTTC. Its translation is CASSESLSGGGYTF.

This clone was counted once. The chain is built from TRBV24-1 and TRBJ2-7; 7 bases align to TRBD1. J gave up 2 bases and V 4 bases, and 13 bases lay outside the gene matches. The CDR3 covers 17 residues. The germline V gene encodes CDR1 KGHDR and CDR2 SFDVKD. CDR3 residues: CATSDPSSDRAPYEQYF. The CDR3 DNA reads as TGTGCCACCAGTGACCCCTCCTCCGACAGGGCCCCCTACGAGCAGTACTTC.

V gene TRBV5-6 combines with J gene TRBJ2-1, with 12 bases aligning to TRBD2. CDR1 and CDR2 from the germline V gene are SGHDT and YYEEEE. Trimming removed 7 bases from V and 11 bases from J; junction bases left unmatched: 1. The CDR3 runs 11 residues. CDR3 coding DNA: TGTGCCAGCGGACTAGCGGGGAAGCAGTTCTTC. This sequence encodes CASGLAGKQFF.

The chain combines TRBV18 with TRBJ1-1, with 7 bases that match TRBD1. CDR3 length: 14 residues. The germline V gene has CDR1 KGHSH and CDR2 LQKENI. The trim removed 3 bases at V and 4 bases at J, leaving 5 bases unmatched. CDR3: CASSPTGMSTEAFF. Written as DNA, the CDR3 is TGTGCCAGCTCACCGACAGGGATGAGCACTGAAGCTTTCTTT.

This chain uses TRBV3-1 (or the pseudogene TRBV3-2) with TRBJ2-7; 12 bases map to TRBD2. Trimming at V came to 6 bases and at J to 6 bases, leaving 15 bases not matched to a gene. Germline assignment: CDR1 LGHDT and CDR2 YNNKEL (reference sequence). The CDR3 covers 17 residues. The CDR3 loop is CASSNRGTGLAGLEQYF. The CDR3 nucleotides read TGTGCCAGCAGTAACAGGGGAACCGGACTAGCGGGACTCGAGCAGTACTTC.

V and J are TRBV3-1 (or the pseudogene TRBV3-2) and TRBJ2-3; perhaps TRBD1 as D (5 bases). Trimming stripped 3 bases from V and 0 bases from J, with 13 bases between. The germline gives CDR1 LGHDT, CDR2 YNNKEL (reference sequence). The CDR3 covers 16 residues. The CDR3 DNA is TGTGCCAGCAGCCATCCCCCGACAGCGAGCACAGATACGCAGTATTTT. Translating it yields CASSHPPTASTDTQYF.

The chain uses TRBV23-1 and TRBJ2-2; 12 bases agree with TRBD2. TRBV23-1 is treated as an ORF (open reading frame) with a function not yet certain. After removal of 0 bases from V and 7 bases from J, the junction contained 9 bases not matched to a gene. The CDR3 consists of 18 residues. CDR3 sequence reads: CASSQSMTSGGSDGELFF. For the CDR3, the DNA is TGCGCCAGCAGTCAATCAATGACTAGCGGGGGCTCGGACGGGGAGCTGTTTTTT.

In nucleotides, the CDR3 is TGTGCCAGCACCCAGGGGGAAGGAACTGAAGCTTTCTTT. Translation gives CASTQGEGTEAFF. V gene TRBV2 combines with J gene TRBJ1-1; TRBD1 agrees at 7 bases. There are 13 residues in the CDR3. Trimming took 7 bases from V and 5 from J; bases not matched to a gene: 7. Per germline, CDR1 SNHLY and CDR2 FYNNEI.

The chain uses TRBV4-1 and TRBJ1-5, with D uncertain. The CDR3 contains 15 residues. The germline CDR1 and CDR2 sequences are MGHRA and YSYEKL. V was shortened by 0 bases and J by 6 bases, with 12 bases between the two germline ends. CDR3 DNA: TGCGCCAGCAGCCAAGATGCGGGGAGCCGTCAGCCCCAGCATTTT. Amino acid sequence: CASSQDAGSRQPQHF.

This clone was counted between two and nine times. The chain couples TRBV5-6 to TRBJ2-4; tentative D call: TRBD1 (7 bases). The V gene lost 2 bases and the J gene lost 3 bases, with 12 bases spanning the gap. Germline V gene data show CDR1 as SGHDT and CDR2 as YYEEEE. The CDR3 is 15 residues long. The CDR3 reads CASSFRGAGKNIQYF. The CDR3 coding sequence is TGTGCCAGCAGCTTCAGGGGGGCCGGCAAAAACATTCAGTACTTC.

The J gene is TRBJ2-7, the V gene TRBV9; TRBD2 is a possible D gene (6 bases). Trimming took 3 bases from V and 7 from J, leaving 17 bases between them. The CDR3 has 14 amino acids. Per the germline V gene, CDR1 is SGDLS and CDR2 is YYNGEE. CDR3: CASSASSGSGEQYF. The CDR3 DNA reads as TGTGCCAGCAGCGCCTCCAGCGGGTCTGGGGAGCAGTACTTC.